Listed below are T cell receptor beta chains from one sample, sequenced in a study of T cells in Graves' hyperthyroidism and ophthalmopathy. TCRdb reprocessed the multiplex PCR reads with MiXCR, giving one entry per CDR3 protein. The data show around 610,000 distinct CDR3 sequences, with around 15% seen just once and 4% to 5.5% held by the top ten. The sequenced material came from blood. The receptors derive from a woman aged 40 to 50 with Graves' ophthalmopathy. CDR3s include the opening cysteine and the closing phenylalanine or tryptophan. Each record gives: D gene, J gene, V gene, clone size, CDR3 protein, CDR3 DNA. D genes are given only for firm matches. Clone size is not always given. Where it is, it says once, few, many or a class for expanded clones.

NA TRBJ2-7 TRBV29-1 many CSAAAREGYEQYF TGCAGCGCCGCTGCCAGGGAAGGGTACGAGCAGTACTTC
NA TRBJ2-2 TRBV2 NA CANRDLNTGELFF TGTGCCAACCGGGACCTAAACACCGGGGAGCTGTTTTTT
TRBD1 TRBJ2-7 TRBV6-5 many CASSYSTGNPYEQYF TGTGCCAGCAGTTACTCGACAGGGAATCCCTACGAGCAGTACTTC
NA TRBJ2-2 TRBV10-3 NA CAISDSTRKDTGELFF TGTGCCATCAGTGATTCCACTCGAAAGGACACCGGGGAGCTGTTTTTT
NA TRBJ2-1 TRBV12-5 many CASGLVLGEGGNEQFF TGTGCTAGTGGTTTGGTACTGGGGGAAGGGGGAAATGAGCAGTTCTTC
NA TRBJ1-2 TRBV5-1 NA CASSQFGGTYGYTF TGCGCCAGCAGCCAGTTCGGGGGAACTTATGGCTACACCTTC
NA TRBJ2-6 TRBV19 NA CASLRVLSSGANVLTF TGTGCCAGTCTTAGGGTCCTCAGCTCTGGGGCCAACGTCCTGACTTTC
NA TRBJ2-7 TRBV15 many CATSSRRGYEQYF TGTGCCACCAGCAGTAGGCGAGGCTACGAGCAGTACTTC
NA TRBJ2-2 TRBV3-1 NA CASSQEWPGHTTGELFF TGTGCCAGCAGCCAAGAATGGCCGGGACACACCACCGGGGAGCTGTTTTTT
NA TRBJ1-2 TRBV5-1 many CASSLAQGEGYTF TGCGCCAGCAGCTTGGCCCAGGGAGAGGGCTACACCTTC
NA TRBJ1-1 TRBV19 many CASSTGEGWVTEAFF TGTGCCAGTAGTACAGGGGAGGGTTGGGTCACTGAAGCTTTCTTT
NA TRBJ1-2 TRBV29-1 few CSVESGPGGNTF TGCAGCGTTGAGTCTGGGCCCGGGGGCAACACCTTC
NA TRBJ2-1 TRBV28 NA CATMGLGDEQFF TGCGCGACGATGGGGCTAGGCGATGAGCAGTTCTTC
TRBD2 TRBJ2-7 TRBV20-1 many CSARPSGGSYEQYF TGCAGTGCTAGGCCCAGCGGGGGCTCCTACGAGCAGTACTTC
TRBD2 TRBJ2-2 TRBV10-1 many CASRTSGSSAGELFF TGCGCCAGCAGAACTAGCGGGAGTTCAGCCGGGGAGCTGTTTTTT
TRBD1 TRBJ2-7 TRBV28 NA CASTPGQGASYEQYF TGTGCCAGCACCCCCGGACAGGGGGCTTCCTACGAGCAGTACTTC
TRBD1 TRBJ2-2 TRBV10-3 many CAISEGQGSTGELFF TGTGCCATCAGTGAGGGACAGGGGAGCACCGGGGAGCTGTTTTTT
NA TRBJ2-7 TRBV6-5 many CASSYPGSAEQYF TGTGCCAGCAGTTATCCTGGGAGTGCCGAGCAGTACTTC
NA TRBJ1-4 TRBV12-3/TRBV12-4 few CASSFDRRNEKLFF TGTGCCAGCAGTTTCGACAGGCGTAATGAAAAACTGTTTTTT
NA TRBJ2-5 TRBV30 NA CAWSARTVWQETQYF TGTGCCTGGAGTGCCCGGACAGTTTGGCAAGAGACCCAGTACTTC
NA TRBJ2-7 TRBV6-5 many CASSTTGGSYEQYF TGTGCCAGCAGTACAACTGGGGGGTCCTACGAGCAGTACTTC
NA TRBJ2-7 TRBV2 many CASLGRGSYEQYF TGTGCCAGCCTGGGGCGGGGTAGCTACGAGCAGTACTTC
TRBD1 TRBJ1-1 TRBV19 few CASSEQGARKRAFF TGTGCCAGTAGTGAACAGGGGGCGCGTAAAAGGGCTTTCTTT
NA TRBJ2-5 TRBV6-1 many CASSRDGPQGQYF TGTGCCAGCAGTCGGGATGGGCCCCAAGGCCAGTACTTC
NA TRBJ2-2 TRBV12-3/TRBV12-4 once CASSPWGHRDTGELFF TGTGCCAGCAGCCCTTGGGGACACAGGGATACCGGGGAGCTGTTTTTT
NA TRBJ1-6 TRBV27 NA CASSFFYGNSPLHF TGTGCCAGCAGTTTTTTTTACGGCAATTCACCCCTCCACTTT
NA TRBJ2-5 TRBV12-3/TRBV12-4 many CASSLSGWGHQEETQYF TGTGCCAGCAGTTTATCAGGCTGGGGCCACCAGGAAGAGACCCAGTACTTC
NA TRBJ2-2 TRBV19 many CASSRSNTGELFF TGTGCCAGCAGCCGGAGCAACACCGGGGAGCTGTTTTTT
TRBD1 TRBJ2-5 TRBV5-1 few CASSLTGGRRETQYF TGCGCCAGCAGCCTGACAGGGGGCAGGCGGGAGACCCAGTACTTC
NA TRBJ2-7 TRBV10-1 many CASSDSTQGTGEQYF TGCGCCAGCAGTGATTCCACCCAGGGTACCGGCGAGCAGTACTTC
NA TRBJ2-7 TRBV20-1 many CSASPPLTSYEQYF TGCAGTGCTAGTCCCCCACTGACCTCCTACGAGCAGTACTTC
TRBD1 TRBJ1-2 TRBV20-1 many CSAREELGGNGYTF TGCAGTGCTAGAGAGGAGTTAGGGGGCAATGGCTACACCTTC
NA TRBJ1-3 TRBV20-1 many CSAGTDGNTIYF TGCAGTGCCGGGACGGATGGAAACACCATATATTTT
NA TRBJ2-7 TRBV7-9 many CASSSDKESYEQYF TGTGCCAGCAGCTCAGACAAGGAATCCTACGAGCAGTACTTC
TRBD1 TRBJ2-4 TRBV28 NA CASSSGTATNIQYF TGTGCCAGCAGTTCCGGGACAGCGACGAACATTCAGTACTTC
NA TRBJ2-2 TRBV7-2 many CASSLLQAGTGELFF TGTGCCAGCAGCTTGCTACAGGCAGGGACCGGGGAGCTGTTTTTT
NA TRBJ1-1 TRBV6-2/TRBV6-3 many CASSYFGMNTEAFF TGTGCCAGCAGTTACTTTGGGATGAACACTGAAGCTTTCTTT
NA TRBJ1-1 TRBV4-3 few CASSQEQGAHRAFF TGCGCCAGCAGCCAAGAACAGGGCGCTCATCGGGCTTTCTTT
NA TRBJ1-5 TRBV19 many CASSIQNSNQPQHF TGTGCCAGTAGTATCCAGAATAGCAATCAGCCCCAGCATTTT
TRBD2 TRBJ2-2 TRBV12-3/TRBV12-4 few CASSLAHSSGSGELFF TGTGCCAGCAGTTTAGCGCATTCTAGCGGGAGCGGGGAGCTGTTTTTT
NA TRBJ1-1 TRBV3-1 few CASSQDGEGWKATEAFF TGTGCCAGCAGCCAAGATGGGGAGGGGTGGAAGGCCACTGAAGCTTTCTTT
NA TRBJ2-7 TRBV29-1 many CSVVEESYEQYF TGCAGCGTTGTCGAGGAATCCTACGAGCAGTACTTC
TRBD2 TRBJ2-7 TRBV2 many CASRPTSGRASEQYF TGTGCCAGCAGGCCAACTAGCGGGAGGGCCTCCGAGCAGTACTTC
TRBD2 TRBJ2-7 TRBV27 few CASSLGTSGVYEQYF TGTGCCAGCAGTCTGGGGACTAGCGGTGTTTACGAGCAGTACTTC
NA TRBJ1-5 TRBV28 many CASSGDQPQHF TGTGCCAGCAGTGGGGATCAGCCCCAGCATTTT
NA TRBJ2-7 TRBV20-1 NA CSARGISYEQYF TGCAGTGCTAGAGGGATCTCCTACGAGCAGTACTTC
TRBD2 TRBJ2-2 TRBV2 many CASSTTSGSPPGELFF TGTGCCAGCAGCACTACTAGCGGGAGTCCCCCCGGGGAGCTGTTTTTT
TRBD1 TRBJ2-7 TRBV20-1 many CSARGGTGGDEQYF TGCAGTGCTAGGGGTGGGACAGGGGGCGACGAGCAGTACTTC
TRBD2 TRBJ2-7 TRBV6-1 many CASRPGLANHEQYF TGTGCCAGCAGACCGGGACTAGCTAACCACGAGCAGTACTTC
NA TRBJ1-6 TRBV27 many CASRGIGSNSPLHF TGTGCCAGCAGAGGAATCGGGAGTAATTCACCCCTCCACTTT
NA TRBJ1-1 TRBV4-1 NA CASSQEKGVTGARPEAFF TGCGCCAGCAGCCAAGAAAAGGGGGTGACAGGTGCACGGCCTGAAGCTTTCTTT
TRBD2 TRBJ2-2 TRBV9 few CASSEFVAGGMNTGELFF TGTGCCAGCAGCGAGTTTGTAGCGGGAGGGATGAACACCGGGGAGCTGTTTTTT